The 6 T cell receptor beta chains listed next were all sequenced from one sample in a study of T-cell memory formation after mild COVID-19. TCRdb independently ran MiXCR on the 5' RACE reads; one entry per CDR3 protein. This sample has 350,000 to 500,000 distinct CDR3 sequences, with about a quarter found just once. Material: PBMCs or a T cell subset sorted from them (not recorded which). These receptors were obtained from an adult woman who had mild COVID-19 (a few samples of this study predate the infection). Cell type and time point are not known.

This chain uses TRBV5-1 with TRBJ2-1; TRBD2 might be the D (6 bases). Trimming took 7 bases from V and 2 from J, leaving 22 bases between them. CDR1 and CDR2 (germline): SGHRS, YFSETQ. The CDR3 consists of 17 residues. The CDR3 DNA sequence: TGCGCCAGCGCATTACAGATAGCGGTTACGACCTACAATGAGCAGTTCTTC. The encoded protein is CASALQIAVTTYNEQFF.

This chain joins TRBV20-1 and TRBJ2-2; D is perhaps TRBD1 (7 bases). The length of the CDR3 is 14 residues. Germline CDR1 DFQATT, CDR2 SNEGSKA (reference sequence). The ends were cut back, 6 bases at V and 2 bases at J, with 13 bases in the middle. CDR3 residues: CSARQGLNTGELFF. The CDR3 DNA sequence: TGCAGTGCCCGACAGGGACTTAACACCGGGGAGCTGTTTTTT.

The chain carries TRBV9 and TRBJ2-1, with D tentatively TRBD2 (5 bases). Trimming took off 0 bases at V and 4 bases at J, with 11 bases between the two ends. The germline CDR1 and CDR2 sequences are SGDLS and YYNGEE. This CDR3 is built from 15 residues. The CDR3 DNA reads TGTGCCAGCAGCGTAGGGGGAGTTCAGTACAATGAGCAGTTCTTC. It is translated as CASSVGGVQYNEQFF.

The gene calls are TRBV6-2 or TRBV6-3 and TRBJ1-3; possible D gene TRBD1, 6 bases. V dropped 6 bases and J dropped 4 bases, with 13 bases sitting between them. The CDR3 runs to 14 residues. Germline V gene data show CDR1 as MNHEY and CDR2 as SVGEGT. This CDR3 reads CASRITGRGNTIYF. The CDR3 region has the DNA TGTGCCAGCAGAATCACAGGGAGAGGAAACACCATATATTTT.

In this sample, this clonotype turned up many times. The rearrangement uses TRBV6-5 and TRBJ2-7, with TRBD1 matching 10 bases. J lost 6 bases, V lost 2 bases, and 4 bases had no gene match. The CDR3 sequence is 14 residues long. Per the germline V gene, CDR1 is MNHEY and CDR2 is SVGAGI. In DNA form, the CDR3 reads TGTGCCAGCAGTTACGACAGGGGGCTCGGCGAGCAGTACTTC. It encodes CASSYDRGLGEQYF.

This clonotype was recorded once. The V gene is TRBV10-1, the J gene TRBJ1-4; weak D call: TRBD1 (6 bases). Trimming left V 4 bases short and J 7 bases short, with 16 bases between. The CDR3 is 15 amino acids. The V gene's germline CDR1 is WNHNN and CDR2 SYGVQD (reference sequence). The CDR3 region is CASSAPGHEIEKLFF. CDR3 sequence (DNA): TGCGCCAGCAGTGCACCGGGACACGAGATTGAAAAACTGTTTTTT.